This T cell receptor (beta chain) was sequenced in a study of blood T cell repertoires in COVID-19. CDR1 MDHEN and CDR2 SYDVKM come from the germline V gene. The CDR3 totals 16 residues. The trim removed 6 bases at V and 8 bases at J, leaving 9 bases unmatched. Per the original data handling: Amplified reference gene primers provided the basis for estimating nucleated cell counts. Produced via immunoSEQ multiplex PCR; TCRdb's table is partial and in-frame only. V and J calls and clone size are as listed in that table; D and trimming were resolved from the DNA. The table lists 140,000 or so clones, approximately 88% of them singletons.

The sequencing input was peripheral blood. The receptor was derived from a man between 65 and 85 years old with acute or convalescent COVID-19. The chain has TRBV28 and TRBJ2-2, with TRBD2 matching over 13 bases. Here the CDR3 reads CASSTGTSGVVGELFF. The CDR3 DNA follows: TGTGCCAGCAGCACCGGGACTAGCGGGGTGGTAGGGGAGCTGTTTTTT.